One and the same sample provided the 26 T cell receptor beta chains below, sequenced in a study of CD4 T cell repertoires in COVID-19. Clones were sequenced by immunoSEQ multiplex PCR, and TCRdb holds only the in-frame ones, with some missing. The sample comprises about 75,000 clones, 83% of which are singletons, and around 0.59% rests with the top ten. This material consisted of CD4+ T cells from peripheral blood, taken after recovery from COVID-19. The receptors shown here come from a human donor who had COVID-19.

This chain's CDR3 is CASTGLNGANVLTF. The CDR3 nucleotides read TGTGCCAGCACAGGGCTGAATGGGGCCAACGTCCTGACTTTC. The chain couples TRBV2 to TRBJ2-6, with D perhaps matching TRBD1 (5 bases). Germline V gene sequence: CDR1 SNHLY, CDR2 FYNNEI. The germline V and J ends were trimmed by 7 bases and 3 bases, with 10 bases remaining between them. CDR3 length equals 14 residues.

Here the CDR3 reads CAWSVGQYYGYTF. CDR3 nucleotides: TGTGCCTGGAGTGTAGGACAGTACTATGGCTACACCTTC. V gene TRBV30 combines with J gene TRBJ1-2, with a weak D call TRBD1 (6 bases). This CDR3 has 13 amino acids. Germline loops: CDR1 GTSNPN, CDR2 SVGIG (reference sequence). The ends were cut back, 0 bases at V and 3 bases at J, with 8 bases in the middle.

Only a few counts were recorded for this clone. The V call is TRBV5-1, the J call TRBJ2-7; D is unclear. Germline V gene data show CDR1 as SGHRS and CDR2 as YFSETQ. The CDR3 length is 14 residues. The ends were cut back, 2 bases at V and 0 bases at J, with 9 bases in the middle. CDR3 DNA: TGCGCCAGCAGCTTTGGACCCAGCTCCTACGAGCAGTACTTC. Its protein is CASSFGPSSYEQYF.

The CDR3 DNA is TGTGCCAGCAGCTTGGGACGGTGGAACACTGAAGCTTTCTTT. It specifies CASSLGRWNTEAFF. The V and J genes are TRBV5-6 and TRBJ1-1; D call uncertain. In germline, CDR1 is SGHDT, CDR2 YYEEEE. Deletions cut 0 bases from V and 1 base from J, with 7 bases between. This CDR3 comprises 14 residues.

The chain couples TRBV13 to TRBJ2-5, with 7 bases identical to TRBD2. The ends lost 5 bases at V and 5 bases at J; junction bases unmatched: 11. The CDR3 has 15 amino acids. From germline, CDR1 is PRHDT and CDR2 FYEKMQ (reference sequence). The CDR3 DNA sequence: TGTGCCAGCAGCCTTCGGGAGGCGGCGACGGAGACCCAGTACTTC. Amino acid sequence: CASSLREAATETQYF.

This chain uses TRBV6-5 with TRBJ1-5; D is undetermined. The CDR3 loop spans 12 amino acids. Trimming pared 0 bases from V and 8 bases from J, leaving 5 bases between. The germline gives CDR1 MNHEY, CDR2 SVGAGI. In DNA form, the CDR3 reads TGTGCCAGCAGTTACTCGGCCGAGCCCCAGCATTTT. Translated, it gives CASSYSAEPQHF.

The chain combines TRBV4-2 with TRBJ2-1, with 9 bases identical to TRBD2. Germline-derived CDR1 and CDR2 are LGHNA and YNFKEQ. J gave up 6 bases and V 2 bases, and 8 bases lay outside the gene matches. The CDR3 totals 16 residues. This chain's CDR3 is CASSQPNSGSRNEQFF. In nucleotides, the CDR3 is TGTGCCAGCAGCCAACCCAATAGCGGGAGTCGCAATGAGCAGTTCTTC.

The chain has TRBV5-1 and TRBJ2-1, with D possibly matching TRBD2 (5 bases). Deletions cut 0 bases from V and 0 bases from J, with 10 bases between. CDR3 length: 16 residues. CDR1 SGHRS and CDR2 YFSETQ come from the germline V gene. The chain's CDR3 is CASSLDAAGSYNEQFF. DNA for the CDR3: TGCGCCAGCAGCTTGGACGCGGCGGGCTCCTACAATGAGCAGTTCTTC.

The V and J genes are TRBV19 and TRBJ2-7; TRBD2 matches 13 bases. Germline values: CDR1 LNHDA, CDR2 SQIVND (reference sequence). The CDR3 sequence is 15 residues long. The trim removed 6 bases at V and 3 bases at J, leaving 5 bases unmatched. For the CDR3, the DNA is TGTGCCAGTAGCACGACTAGCGGGAGGAGCTACGAGCAGTACTTC. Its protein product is CASSTTSGRSYEQYF. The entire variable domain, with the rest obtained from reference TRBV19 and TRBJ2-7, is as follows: DGGITQSPKYLFRKEGQNVTLSCEQNLNHDAMYWYRQDPGQGLRLIYYSQIVNDFQKGDIAEGYSVSREKKESFPLTVTSAQKNPTAFYLCASSTTSGRSYEQYFGPGTRLTVT.

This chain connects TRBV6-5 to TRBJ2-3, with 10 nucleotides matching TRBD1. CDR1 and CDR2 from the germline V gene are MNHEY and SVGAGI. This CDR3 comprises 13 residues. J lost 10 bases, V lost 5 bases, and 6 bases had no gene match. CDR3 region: CASSNVDRGPQYF. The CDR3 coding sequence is TGTGCCAGCAGTAACGTCGACAGGGGGCCGCAGTATTTT.

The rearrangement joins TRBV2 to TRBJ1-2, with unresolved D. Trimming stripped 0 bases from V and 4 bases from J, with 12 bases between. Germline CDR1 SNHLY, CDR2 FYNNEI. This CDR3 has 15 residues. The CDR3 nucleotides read TGTGCCAGCAGTGAAGCGGGAAAAGCCTCCTATGGCTACACCTTC. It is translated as CASSEAGKASYGYTF.

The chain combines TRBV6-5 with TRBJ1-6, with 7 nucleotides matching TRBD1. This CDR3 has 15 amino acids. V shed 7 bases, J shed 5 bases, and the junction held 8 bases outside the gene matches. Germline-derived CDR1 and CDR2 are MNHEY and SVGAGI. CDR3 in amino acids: CASKAGQVDNSPLHF. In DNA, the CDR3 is TGTGCCAGCAAGGCAGGACAGGTCGATAATTCACCCCTCCACTTT.

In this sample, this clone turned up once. For the CDR3, the DNA is TGTGCCAGCAGCCAAATAAGCGAGGAGACCCAGTACTTC. Its translation: CASSQISEETQYF. The rearrangement joins TRBV3-1 (or the pseudogene TRBV3-2) to TRBJ2-5; D not resolved. The CDR3 length is 13 residues. Germline-derived CDR1 and CDR2 are LGHDT and YNNKEL (reference sequence). The V end was cut by 2 bases, the J end by 5 bases, with 9 bases between.

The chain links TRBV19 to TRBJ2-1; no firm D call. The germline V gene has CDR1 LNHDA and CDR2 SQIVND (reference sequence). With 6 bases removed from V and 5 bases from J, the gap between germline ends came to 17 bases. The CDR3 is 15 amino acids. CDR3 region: CASSPNQDPHNEQFF. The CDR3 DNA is TGTGCCAGTAGCCCAAACCAGGATCCACACAATGAGCAGTTCTTC.

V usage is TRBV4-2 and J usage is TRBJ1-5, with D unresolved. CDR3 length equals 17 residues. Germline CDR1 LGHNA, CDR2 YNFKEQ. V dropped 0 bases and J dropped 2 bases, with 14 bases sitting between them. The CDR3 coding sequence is TGTGCCAGCAGCCAAGAGATAGGGCAGCGGGGCAATCAGCCCCAGCATTTT. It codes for CASSQEIGQRGNQPQHF.

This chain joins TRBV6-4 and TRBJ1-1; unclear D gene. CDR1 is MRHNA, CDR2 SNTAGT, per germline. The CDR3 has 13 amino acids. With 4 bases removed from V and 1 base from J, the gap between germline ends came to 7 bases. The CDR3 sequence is CASSVKGNTEAFF. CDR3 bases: TGTGCCAGCAGTGTGAAGGGGAACACTGAAGCTTTCTTT.

The CDR3 DNA reads TGTGCCTCAGGCCTTAGGGGCACAGATACGCAGTATTTT. It translates to CASGLRGTDTQYF. The gene calls are TRBV27 and TRBJ2-3; D not resolved. Germline CDR1 and CDR2: MNHEY and SMNVEV (reference sequence). The V end lost 11 bases, the J end lost 1 base, and 13 bases lay between the germline ends. The CDR3 runs 13 residues.

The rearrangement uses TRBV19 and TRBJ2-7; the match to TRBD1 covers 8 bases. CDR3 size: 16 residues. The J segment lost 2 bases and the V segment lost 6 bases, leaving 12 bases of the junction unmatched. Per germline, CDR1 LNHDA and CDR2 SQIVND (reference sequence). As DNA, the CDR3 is TGTGCCAGTAGCCTCCGAAGACAGGGGTTAACCTACGAGCAGTACTTC. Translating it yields CASSLRRQGLTYEQYF.

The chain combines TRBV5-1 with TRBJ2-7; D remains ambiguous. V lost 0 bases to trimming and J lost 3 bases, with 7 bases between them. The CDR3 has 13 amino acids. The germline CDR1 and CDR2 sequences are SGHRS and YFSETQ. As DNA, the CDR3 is TGCGCCAGCAGCTTGGGGCTAAACTACGAGCAGTACTTC. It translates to CASSLGLNYEQYF.

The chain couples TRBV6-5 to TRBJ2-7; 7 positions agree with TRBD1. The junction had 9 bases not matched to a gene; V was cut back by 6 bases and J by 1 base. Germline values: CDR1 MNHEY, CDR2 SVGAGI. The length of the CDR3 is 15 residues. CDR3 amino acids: CASRDRTGGSYEQYF. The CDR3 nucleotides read TGTGCCAGCAGAGATAGGACAGGTGGGTCCTACGAGCAGTACTTC.

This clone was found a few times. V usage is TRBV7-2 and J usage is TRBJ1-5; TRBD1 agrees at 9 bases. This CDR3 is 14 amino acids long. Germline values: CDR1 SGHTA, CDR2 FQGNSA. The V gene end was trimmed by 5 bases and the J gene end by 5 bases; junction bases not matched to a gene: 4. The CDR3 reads CASSRTGVDQPQHF. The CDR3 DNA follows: TGTGCCAGCAGCCGGACAGGGGTGGATCAGCCCCAGCATTTT.

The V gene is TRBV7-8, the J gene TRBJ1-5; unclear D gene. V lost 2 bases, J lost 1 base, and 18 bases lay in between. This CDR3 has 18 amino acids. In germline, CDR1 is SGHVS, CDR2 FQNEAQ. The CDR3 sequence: CASSLIGPLRGSNQPQHF. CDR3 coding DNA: TGTGCCAGCAGCTTAATAGGCCCACTCCGAGGCAGCAATCAGCCCCAGCATTTT.

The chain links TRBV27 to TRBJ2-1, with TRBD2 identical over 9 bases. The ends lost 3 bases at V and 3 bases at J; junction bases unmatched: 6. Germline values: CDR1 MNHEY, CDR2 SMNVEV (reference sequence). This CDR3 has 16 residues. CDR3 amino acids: CASSLRVAGVYNEQFF. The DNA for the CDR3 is TGTGCCAGCAGTTTGAGGGTAGCGGGGGTCTACAATGAGCAGTTCTTC.

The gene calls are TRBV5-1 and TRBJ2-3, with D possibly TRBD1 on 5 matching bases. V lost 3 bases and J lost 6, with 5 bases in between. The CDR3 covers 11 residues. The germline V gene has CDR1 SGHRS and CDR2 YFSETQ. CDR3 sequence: CASSSGDTQYF. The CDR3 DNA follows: TGCGCCAGCAGCTCAGGGGATACGCAGTATTTT.

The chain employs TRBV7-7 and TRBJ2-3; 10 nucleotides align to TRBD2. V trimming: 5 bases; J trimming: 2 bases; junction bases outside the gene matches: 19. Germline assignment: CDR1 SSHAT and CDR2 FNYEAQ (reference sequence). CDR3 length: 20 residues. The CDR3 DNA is TGTGCCAGCAGCCCGACACCCCCTAATGGACTAGCGGCCACCACAGATACGCAGTATTTT. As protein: CASSPTPPNGLAATTDTQYF.

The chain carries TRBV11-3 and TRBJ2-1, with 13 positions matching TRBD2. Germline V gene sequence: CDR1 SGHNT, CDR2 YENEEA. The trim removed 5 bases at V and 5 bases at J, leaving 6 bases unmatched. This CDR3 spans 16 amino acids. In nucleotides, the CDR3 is TGTGCCAGCAGCAAACAGGGACTAGCGGGGCACAATGAGCAGTTCTTC. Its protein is CASSKQGLAGHNEQFF.